The T cell receptor (beta chain) under discussion was sequenced for a study of CD8 T cells in cerebrospinal fluid in Alzheimer's disease. Regarding the study as a whole: In mild cognitive impairment or Alzheimer's disease, the biggest CSF clone made up more TCRs than in controls.

This clonotype ranks as large in terms of frequency. The antigen is unknown. Profiling of CSF cells used 10X single-cell V(D)J plus 5' expression. TCRdb reprocessed the 10x single-cell sequencing reads; each CDR3 protein has one entry and no DNA is given. This table lists fewer than 2,000 distinct CDR3 sequences. All participants were free of acute infectious disease and in good physical condition. The length of the CDR3 is 15 residues. In germline, CDR1 is LGHDT, CDR2 YNNKEL (reference sequence). This sequence joins TRBV3-1 and TRBJ1-1. This receptor was identified in a human donor in good health. The sequencing sample was made of cerebrospinal fluid. CDR3 sequence: CASSQDLGQPSEAFF.